The TCR beta chain described here comes from a study of Graves' ophthalmopathy and Graves' hyperthyroidism. From RNA, the CDR3 regions of TCR beta chains were amplified and sequenced. First-round RT-PCR relied on HTBI primers, and a second-round multiplex PCR came next. TCRdb processed the multiplex PCR reads anew with MiXCR; each CDR3 protein has one entry. Of roughly 420,000 distinct CDR3 sequences in the sample, more than 20% were seen once. In the case of this clonotype: Its antigen is not identified.

The germline V and J ends were trimmed by 4 bases and 6 bases, with 12 bases remaining between them. The CDR3 sequence is 13 residues long. CDR1 is PRHDT, CDR2 FYEKMQ, per germline (reference sequence). Study results and caveats: The model flagged ophthalmopathy progression at 65% to 71% sensitivity and under 75% specificity.

The TCR comes from a woman under 30 with stable Graves' hyperthyroidism. Sequences were obtained from peripheral blood. The J gene is TRBJ1-2, the V gene TRBV13; D not certain. CDR3 residues: CASSSPKGHGYTF. The CDR3 DNA sequence: TGTGCCAGCAGCTCCCCTAAGGGCCATGGCTACACCTTC.